This passage covers 10 T cell receptor beta chains from one sample sequenced in a study of blood T cell repertoires in COVID-19. TCRdb's copy holds only in-frame clones and misses some; the assay was immunoSEQ multiplex PCR. The data hold 120,000 to 150,000 clones, with 87% observed a single time. Source material: peripheral blood. The receptors derive from a woman in her thirties or forties with acute or convalescent COVID-19.

The rearrangement links TRBV11-2 to TRBJ1-3; a weak D match, TRBD1 (5 bases). Trimming removed 2 bases from V and 2 bases from J, with 7 bases in between. Germline values: CDR1 SGHAT, CDR2 FQNNGV. The CDR3 is made up of 14 amino acids. The CDR3 spells CASSLPGPGNTIYF. The CDR3 DNA reads TGTGCCAGCAGCTTACCAGGGCCTGGAAACACCATATATTTT.

The rearrangement uses TRBV6-6 and TRBJ1-1; TRBD1 might be the D (5 bases). CDR3 length: 14 amino acids. The germline CDR1 and CDR2 sequences are MNHNY and SVGAGI (reference sequence). Trimming took 4 bases from V and 3 from J, leaving 12 bases between them. DNA of the CDR3: TGTGCCAGCAGTTTACCGGAGGGGTACACTGAAGCTTTCTTT. Amino acids: CASSLPEGYTEAFF.

The chain is built from TRBV6-6 and TRBJ1-3, with D tentatively TRBD1 (5 bases). The CDR3 consists of 15 residues. Germline-derived CDR1 and CDR2 are MNHNY and SVGAGI (reference sequence). V shed 2 bases and J shed 0 bases, with 8 bases lying between them. CDR3 residues: CASSYGQTSGNTIYF. CDR3 sequence (DNA): TGTGCCAGCAGTTACGGACAAACCTCTGGAAACACCATATATTTT.

About this clone: A much larger clone differs from this one at a single base, so this may be a read error. Other DNA sequences in this sample translate to the same CDR3. For the CDR3, the DNA is TGTGCCAGCAGTCAGGGGGCCGGGGAGCTGTTTTTT. Its protein product is CASSQGAGELFF. The V call is TRBV12-3 or TRBV12-4, the J call TRBJ2-2; 7 nucleotides align to TRBD1. The CDR3 spans 12 residues. V lost 5 bases to trimming and J lost 6 bases; unmatched junction nucleotides: 0.

V and J are TRBV6-5 and TRBJ2-1; TRBD2 agrees at 9 bases. Looked up from germline, CDR1 is MNHEY and CDR2 is SVGAGI. J gave up 2 bases and V 7 bases, and 6 bases lay outside the gene matches. The CDR3 is 15 amino acids. CDR3 nucleotide sequence: TGTGCCAGCAAACGAGCGGGAGGTCCCTACAATGAGCAGTTCTTC. It translates to CASKRAGGPYNEQFF.

The genes are TRBV6-1 and TRBJ1-1; D is unresolved. Looked up from germline, CDR1 is MNHNS and CDR2 is SASEGT. The CDR3 loop spans 11 amino acids. V shed 5 bases and J shed 5 bases, with 6 bases lying between them. The CDR3 nucleotides read TGTGCCAGCAGTTATTATACTGAAGCTTTCTTT. It is translated as CASSYYTEAFF.

This chain links TRBV10-3 with TRBJ2-2; 8 bases agree with TRBD1. Germline V gene data show CDR1 as ENHRY and CDR2 as SYGVKD. The J segment lost 1 base and the V segment lost 6 bases, leaving 1 base of the junction unmatched. CDR3 length: 14 amino acids. The CDR3 DNA reads TGTGCCATCAGGGACAGGGAGAACACCGGGGAGCTGTTTTTT. This encodes CAIRDRENTGELFF.

This clone showed up just once. The chain combines TRBV14 with TRBJ2-3; perhaps TRBD2 as D (6 bases). Germline V gene sequence: CDR1 SGHDN, CDR2 FVKESK. This CDR3 contains 17 residues. Trimming took off 3 bases at V and 0 bases at J, with 16 bases between the two ends. CDR3 in DNA: TGTGCCAGCAGCCAGAGGCCTAGCGTGTTTAGCACAGATACGCAGTATTTT. The encoded protein is CASSQRPSVFSTDTQYF.

V and J are TRBV9 and TRBJ1-6; the D gene is possibly TRBD1 (5 bases). V shed 0 bases and J shed 3 bases, with 10 bases lying between them. The CDR3 covers 16 residues. Germline loops: CDR1 SGDLS, CDR2 YYNGEE. CDR3 nucleotide sequence: TGTGCCAGCAGCGTAGCTGCGACAGACTATAATTCACCCCTCCACTTT. It is translated as CASSVAATDYNSPLHF.

The J gene is TRBJ2-5, the V gene TRBV13, with 9 bases matching TRBD2. Germline lookup yields CDR1 PRHDT and CDR2 FYEKMQ (reference sequence). V lost 0 bases to trimming and J lost 2 bases; unmatched junction nucleotides: 4. The length of the CDR3 is 16 residues. The CDR3 sequence is CASSLGETSGQETQYF. In nucleotides, the CDR3 is TGTGCCAGCAGCTTAGGTGAGACTAGCGGACAAGAGACCCAGTACTTC.